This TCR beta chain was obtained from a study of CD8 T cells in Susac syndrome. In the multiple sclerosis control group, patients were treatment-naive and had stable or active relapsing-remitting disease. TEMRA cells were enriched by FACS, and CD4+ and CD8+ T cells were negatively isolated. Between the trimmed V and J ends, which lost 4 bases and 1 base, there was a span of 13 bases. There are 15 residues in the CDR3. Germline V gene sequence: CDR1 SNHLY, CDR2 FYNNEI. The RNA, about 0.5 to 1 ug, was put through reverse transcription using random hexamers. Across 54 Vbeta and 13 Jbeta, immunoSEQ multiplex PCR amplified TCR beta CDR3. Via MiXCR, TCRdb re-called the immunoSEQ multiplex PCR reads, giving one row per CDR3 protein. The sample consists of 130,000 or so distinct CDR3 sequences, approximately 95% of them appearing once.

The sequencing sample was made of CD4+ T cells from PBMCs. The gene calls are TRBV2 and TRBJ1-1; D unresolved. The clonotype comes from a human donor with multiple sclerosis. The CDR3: CASSVRGGPNTEAFF. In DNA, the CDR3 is TGTGCCAGCAGTGTGAGAGGAGGGCCGAACACTGAAGCTTTCTTT.